The 21 T cell receptor beta chains in this list originate from one sample, sequenced in a study of blood T cells in healthy people across ages. Next came a second PCR, run for about 6 to 12 cycles, which used a sample-barcoded 5' primer along with a J-beta primer mix. From the 5' RACE reads, TCRdb called clonotypes with MiXCR, one entry per CDR3 protein. The sample has 650,000 to 1,000,000 distinct CDR3 sequences; roughly 40% are singletons. The sequenced material came from blood. Receptors originate from a man younger than 30 in good health.

In its sample, this clonotype was seen a few times. In nucleotides, the CDR3 is TGTGCCAGCGGACCGTCGTCGCTGAGTTATGGCTACACCTTC. Its translation: CASGPSSLSYGYTF. The genes are TRBV6-2 or TRBV6-3 and TRBJ1-2; D is uncertain. Germline V gene lookup returns CDR1 MNHEY and CDR2 SVGEGT. Deletions cut 8 bases from V and 5 bases from J, with 18 bases between. The CDR3 has 14 amino acids.

The V and J genes are TRBV5-1 and TRBJ1-1, with D unresolved. The germline V gene encodes CDR1 SGHRS and CDR2 YFSETQ. This CDR3 has 13 residues. V dropped 4 bases and J dropped 7 bases, with 14 bases sitting between them. CDR3 in amino acids: CASSMGGRNEAFF. The CDR3 nucleotides read TGCGCCAGCAGCATGGGTGGACGGAATGAAGCTTTCTTT.

The genes are TRBV9 and TRBJ1-2; no clear D. Looked up from germline, CDR1 is SGDLS and CDR2 is YYNGEE. There are 13 residues in the CDR3. Trimming removed 3 bases at V and 3 bases at J, with 9 bases between. CDR3 coding DNA: TGTGCCAGCAGCGGGCTCGAACACTATGGCTACACCTTC. It encodes CASSGLEHYGYTF.

This chain connects TRBV7-3 to TRBJ2-5; D uncertain. The CDR3 runs 19 residues. Germline CDR1 SGHTA, CDR2 FQGTGA. V lost 1 base to trimming and J lost 0 bases, with 21 bases between them. The CDR3 nucleotides are TGTGCCAGCAGCTTAATCGGTGGAACTCCTCGATCGTACCAAGAGACCCAGTACTTC. As protein: CASSLIGGTPRSYQETQYF.

The CDR3 sequence is CASSEAFEGGFKNTEAFF. The CDR3 DNA sequence: TGTGCCAGCAGTGAAGCGTTCGAAGGCGGTTTCAAGAACACTGAAGCTTTCTTT. The V gene is TRBV2, the J gene TRBJ1-1; D not resolved. This CDR3 is 18 amino acids long. Trimming shortened V by 0 bases and J by 1 base, and 18 bases separated the two germline ends. Germline CDR1 SNHLY, CDR2 FYNNEI.

This clonotype appeared a few times. This rearrangement joins TRBV21-1 to TRBJ2-4; the table's TRBD1 call for D was not verified on the DNA. TRBV21-1 constitutes a pseudogene. There are 16 residues in the CDR3. The CDR3 DNA reads as TGTGCCAGCAGCAAAGCGTACGGGGGGGCCAAAAACATTCAGTACTTC. Residues: CASSKAYGGAKNIQYF.

Comments on this clonotype: With a much larger clone just one base away, this may be a read error. The chain employs TRBV12-3 or TRBV12-4 and TRBJ1-1, with 7 bases that match TRBD1. The CDR3 sequence is 15 residues long. The CDR3 nucleotides are TGTGCCAGCAGTTTAATCTCGACAGGGCCAACTGGAGCTTTCTTT. Protein sequence: CASSLISTGPTGAFF.

This clonotype appeared a few times. V usage is TRBV20-1 and J usage is TRBJ1-2, with D unclear. Trimming left V 2 bases short and J 8 bases short, with 15 bases between. The CDR3 extends over 13 amino acids. Germline values: CDR1 DFQATT, CDR2 SNEGSKA (reference sequence). CDR3: CSARPQAGGGYTF. The DNA of the CDR3 is TGCAGTGCTAGACCCCAGGCGGGCGGCGGCTACACCTTC.

This clonotype appeared a few times. The chain combines TRBV24-1 with TRBJ1-5; TRBD1 agrees at 7 bases. The CDR3 sequence is 15 residues long. CDR1 is KGHDR and CDR2 is SFDVKD in the germline V gene. The V and J ends lost 4 bases and 4 bases, in that order; junction bases with no gene match: 6. The chain's CDR3 is CATSDVGDRNQPQHF. CDR3 bases: TGTGCCACCAGTGACGTCGGGGACAGAAATCAGCCCCAGCATTTT.

The chain joins TRBV12-3 or TRBV12-4 to TRBJ1-2, with 9 bases matching TRBD1. The CDR3 spans 15 residues. The J segment lost 7 bases and the V segment lost 5 bases, leaving 11 bases of the junction unmatched. As DNA, the CDR3 is TGTGCCAGCAGTGATCTCACAGGGGGCTTGGGTGGCTACACCTTC. Translation: CASSDLTGGLGGYTF.

This clonotype was picked up many times. V is TRBV12-3 or TRBV12-4 and J is TRBJ1-1, with D unresolved. Trimming took off 5 bases at V and 1 base at J, with 2 bases between the two ends. The CDR3 is 11 residues long. In DNA, the CDR3 is TGTGCCAGCAGTGGGAACACTGAAGCTTTCTTT. It encodes CASSGNTEAFF.

Ten or more counts support this clonotype. The gene calls are TRBV29-1 and TRBJ2-1; D ambiguous. Germline CDR1 SQVTM, CDR2 ANQGSEA. Trimming removed 7 bases at V and 5 bases at J, with 18 bases between. This CDR3 has 14 residues. The CDR3 region is CSALLRPKHNEQFF. In DNA, the CDR3 is TGCAGCGCCCTACTCAGACCTAAACACAATGAGCAGTTCTTC.

This clonotype came up a few times. The chain combines TRBV6-6 with TRBJ2-3; the D is unclear. Germline V gene data show CDR1 as MNHNY and CDR2 as SVGAGI (reference sequence). This CDR3 comprises 14 residues. Trimming stripped 6 bases from V and 1 base from J, with 11 bases between. The CDR3 region has the DNA TGTGCCAGCAGCCTCATGGGTCGCACAGATACGCAGTATTTT. Translating gives CASSLMGRTDTQYF.

V gene TRBV10-3 combines with J gene TRBJ2-5; D not resolved. The CDR3 has 13 amino acids. V lost 0 bases to trimming and J lost 4 bases, with 6 bases between them. Germline V gene lookup returns CDR1 ENHRY and CDR2 SYGVKD. The CDR3 protein is CAISESVGETQYF. For the CDR3, the DNA is TGTGCCATCAGTGAGTCGGTCGGAGAGACCCAGTACTTC.

The chain carries TRBV4-3 and TRBJ2-4, with D perhaps given as TRBD1 or TRBD2 (5 bases each). Per the germline V gene, CDR1 is LGHNA and CDR2 is YSLEER. Trimming cost V 0 bases and J 8 bases, with 23 bases left between them. CDR3 length: 18 amino acids. The DNA of the CDR3 is TGCGCCAGCAGCCAAGATCTTTATGGAGGCAGGGTTGGGTACATTCAGTACTTC. Protein: CASSQDLYGGRVGYIQYF.

As regards this clonotype: A read error may be the cause here, since a much bigger clone is one base away. The chain links TRBV13 to TRBJ2-3; 7 nucleotides match TRBD2. The CDR3 totals 16 residues. V was clipped by 8 bases and J by 2 bases; unmatched bases: 13. The V gene's germline CDR1 is PRHDT and CDR2 FYEKMQ (reference sequence). The DNA of the CDR3 is TGTGCCAGCGGCTCCGGACTAGGACATTCCACAGATACGCAGTATTTT. It is translated as CASGSGLGHSTDTQYF.

The rearrangement uses TRBV27 and TRBJ1-6; 11 bases are shared with TRBD1. Per the germline V gene, CDR1 is MNHEY and CDR2 is SMNVEV (reference sequence). This CDR3 region has 15 residues. V was clipped by 0 bases and J by 10 bases; unmatched bases: 2. This CDR3 reads CASSLSGTGGSPLHF. The DNA of the CDR3 is TGTGCCAGCAGTTTATCCGGGACAGGGGGGTCACCCCTCCACTTT.

V gene TRBV3-1 combines with J gene TRBJ1-6; possible D gene TRBD1, 5 bases. Germline CDR1 reads LGHDT; CDR2 reads YNNKEL (reference sequence). V lost 5 bases and J lost 7, with 12 bases in between. The CDR3 covers 14 residues. CDR3 sequence: CASSTGTGNSPLHF. The CDR3 DNA follows: TGTGCCAGCAGCACCGGGACGGGGAATTCACCCCTCCACTTT.

The J gene is TRBJ1-2, the V gene TRBV6-5, with D unresolved. Trimming removed 6 bases at V and 7 bases at J, with 12 bases between. This CDR3 spans 12 amino acids. CDR1 MNHEY and CDR2 SVGAGI come from the germline V gene. CDR3 amino acids: CASSPLSGGYTF. The DNA for the CDR3 is TGTGCCAGCAGCCCCCTCTCGGGTGGCTACACCTTC.

CDR3: CASSQEFSRASEQFF. CDR3 nucleotides: TGCGCCAGCAGCCAAGAGTTTTCCCGGGCGAGTGAGCAGTTCTTC. The chain couples TRBV4-1 to TRBJ2-1; D call uncertain. The CDR3 is made up of 15 amino acids. CDR1 is MGHRA and CDR2 is YSYEKL in the germline V gene. V dropped 0 bases and J dropped 9 bases, with 15 bases sitting between them.

The J gene is TRBJ1-2, the V gene TRBV7-9; D is uncertain. CDR1 is SEHNR and CDR2 is FQNEAQ in the germline V gene (reference sequence). V was shortened by 5 bases and J by 4 bases, with 11 bases between the two germline ends. The CDR3 has 13 amino acids. The CDR3, as DNA: TGTGCCAGCAGCGTATCAGAGATCTATGGCTACACCTTC. Translating gives CASSVSEIYGYTF.